These 2 T cell receptor beta chains were all obtained from the same sample, sequenced in a study of identical twins. TCRdb re-derived calls from the 5' RACE reads in MiXCR, one entry per CDR3 protein. The sample lists roughly 290,000 distinct CDR3 sequences; roughly 8.6% were seen once. These data are also associated with another study on yellow fever vaccine responses in identical twins.

Sequenced material: memory (CD45RO+) T cells sorted from blood. The origin of the receptors is a woman aged 18 to 35 in good health.

There are a few counts of this clonotype. The chain uses TRBV7-9 and TRBJ2-2; the match to TRBD2 covers 7 bases. CDR3 length: 15 amino acids. The germline V gene has CDR1 SEHNR and CDR2 FQNEAQ (reference sequence). Losses at the gene ends were 5 bases for V and 2 bases for J; bases not matched to a gene: 5. Here the CDR3 DNA reads TGTGCCAGCAGCGAGGGACTACATAACACCGGGGAGCTGTTTTTT. Its protein is CASSEGLHNTGELFF.

This chain joins TRBV6-1 and TRBJ2-7; TRBD2 is a possible D gene (6 bases). Germline V gene data show CDR1 as MNHNS and CDR2 as SASEGT. Deletions cut 7 bases from V and 4 bases from J, with 14 bases between. The CDR3 consists of 13 residues. The CDR3 DNA reads as TGTGCCAGCACCCTACTACTAGCTTACGAGCAGTACTTC. It codes for CASTLLLAYEQYF.